This T cell receptor (beta chain) came from a study of naive and memory T cell subsets. Whole-study findings and limits: Over 95% of naive TCR sequences appeared only once, unlike memory subsets.

Four subsets defined by CD45RA and CD27 were sorted after CD3, CD4, CD8 and live/dead staining. The CDR3 is 14 residues long. The germline V gene has CDR1 MNHEY and CDR2 SVGAGI. V gave up 6 bases and J gave up 5 bases, with 11 bases separating them. Details on this clonotype: Its matching antigen is unknown.

Both TRBC1 and TRBC2 were covered by a beta constant-region primer of two equimolar oligonucleotides. Nested alpha and beta constant-region primers with the SP2 primer drove four PCR rounds on ligated cDNA. Each CDR3 protein is one row after TCRdb ran MiXCR on the UMI-ligation and nested PCR reads. The data contain about 120,000 distinct CDR3 sequences, roughly 36% of them seen just once; the ten biggest clones take up approximately 0.9%. The chain recombines TRBV6-5 with TRBJ1-6; D remains unclear. Source material: central memory CD4+ T cells from blood. The sequence was obtained from a human donor in good health. DNA of the CDR3: TGTGCCAGCAGCAGAAAGGGAAATAATTCACCCCTCCACTTT. Amino acid sequence: CASSRKGNNSPLHF.